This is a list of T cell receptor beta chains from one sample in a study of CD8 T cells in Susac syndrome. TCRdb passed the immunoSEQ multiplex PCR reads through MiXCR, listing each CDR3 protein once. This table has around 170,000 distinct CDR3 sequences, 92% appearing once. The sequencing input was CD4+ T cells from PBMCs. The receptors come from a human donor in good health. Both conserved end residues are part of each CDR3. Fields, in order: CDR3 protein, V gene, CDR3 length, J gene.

cdr3_aa: CASRRQGVLNEQYF
v_call: TRBV5-1
cdr3_length: 14
j_call: TRBJ2-7

cdr3_aa: CASSPTGLAVYNEQFF
v_call: TRBV12-3/TRBV12-4
cdr3_length: 16
j_call: TRBJ2-1

cdr3_aa: CASSRNQPQHF
v_call: TRBV28
cdr3_length: 11
j_call: TRBJ1-5

cdr3_aa: CATSRVRREGYYGYTF
v_call: TRBV15
cdr3_length: 16
j_call: TRBJ1-2

cdr3_aa: CASSLMGRGTYNEQFF
v_call: TRBV7-3
cdr3_length: 16
j_call: TRBJ2-1

cdr3_aa: CASSYTGTGSTEQYF
v_call: TRBV6-2/TRBV6-3
cdr3_length: 15
j_call: TRBJ2-7

cdr3_aa: CASSPRDTQYF
v_call: TRBV12-3/TRBV12-4
cdr3_length: 11
j_call: TRBJ2-3

cdr3_aa: CASRSRDYGYTF
v_call: TRBV7-9
cdr3_length: 12
j_call: TRBJ1-2

cdr3_aa: CASSHPVGKRDTQYF
v_call: TRBV12-3/TRBV12-4
cdr3_length: 15
j_call: TRBJ2-3

cdr3_aa: CASSFRTGGNNEQFF
v_call: TRBV7-3
cdr3_length: 15
j_call: TRBJ2-1

cdr3_aa: CASSLQNFQERTDTQYF
v_call: TRBV6-1
cdr3_length: 17
j_call: TRBJ2-3

cdr3_aa: CASSYVGGGINEQFF
v_call: TRBV6-2/TRBV6-3
cdr3_length: 15
j_call: TRBJ2-1

cdr3_aa: CASSIGPGVSQPQHF
v_call: TRBV19
cdr3_length: 15
j_call: TRBJ1-5

cdr3_aa: CAWTTRAGYTDTQYF
v_call: TRBV30
cdr3_length: 15
j_call: TRBJ2-3

cdr3_aa: CASGSGQSSYNSPLHF
v_call: TRBV5-1
cdr3_length: 16
j_call: TRBJ1-6

cdr3_aa: CASSVTGAGQPQHF
v_call: TRBV28
cdr3_length: 14
j_call: TRBJ1-5

cdr3_aa: CASSLAVSGSPLPQYF
v_call: TRBV7-2
cdr3_length: 16
j_call: TRBJ2-5

cdr3_aa: CASSYSGEPYEQYF
v_call: TRBV6-5
cdr3_length: 14
j_call: TRBJ2-7

cdr3_aa: CASSNSGTTKTQYF
v_call: TRBV6-1
cdr3_length: 14
j_call: TRBJ2-5

cdr3_aa: CASIRDRNEKLFF
v_call: TRBV28
cdr3_length: 13
j_call: TRBJ1-4

cdr3_aa: CASRGTGPSENTIYF
v_call: TRBV6-5
cdr3_length: 15
j_call: TRBJ1-3

cdr3_aa: CSARGSPGDTQYF
v_call: TRBV20-1
cdr3_length: 13
j_call: TRBJ2-3

cdr3_aa: CASSLTGTSLEQYF
v_call: TRBV7-2
cdr3_length: 14
j_call: TRBJ2-7

cdr3_aa: CSARDWGLAGVPSEYF
v_call: TRBV20-1
cdr3_length: 16
j_call: TRBJ2-7

cdr3_aa: CASMSGYSYNEQFF
v_call: TRBV2
cdr3_length: 14
j_call: TRBJ2-1

cdr3_aa: CSVGGRAQTGELFF
v_call: TRBV29-1
cdr3_length: 14
j_call: TRBJ2-2

cdr3_aa: CASMGGLSTDTQYF
v_call: TRBV27
cdr3_length: 14
j_call: TRBJ2-3

cdr3_aa: CASRPEGARETQYF
v_call: TRBV5-1
cdr3_length: 14
j_call: TRBJ2-5

cdr3_aa: CASSKQGAGELFF
v_call: TRBV7-6
cdr3_length: 13
j_call: TRBJ2-2

cdr3_aa: CASSLETGDETQYF
v_call: TRBV5-1
cdr3_length: 14
j_call: TRBJ2-5

cdr3_aa: CASKEDNTGELFF
v_call: TRBV5-1
cdr3_length: 13
j_call: TRBJ2-2

cdr3_aa: CAWKAGFGSVHPGELFF
v_call: TRBV30
cdr3_length: 17
j_call: TRBJ2-2

cdr3_aa: CASSYSTSHAREQFF
v_call: TRBV6-2/TRBV6-3
cdr3_length: 15
j_call: TRBJ2-1

cdr3_aa: CASRRGELFF
v_call: TRBV6-2/TRBV6-3
cdr3_length: 10
j_call: TRBJ2-2

cdr3_aa: CASSPPSSQGNEQFF
v_call: TRBV18
cdr3_length: 15
j_call: TRBJ2-1

cdr3_aa: CASSPRQTTDTQYF
v_call: TRBV9
cdr3_length: 14
j_call: TRBJ2-3

cdr3_aa: CAIGPAYEQYF
v_call: TRBV10-3
cdr3_length: 11
j_call: TRBJ2-7

cdr3_aa: CASSFPLGQETQYF
v_call: TRBV28
cdr3_length: 14
j_call: TRBJ2-5

cdr3_aa: CASSLLGFQYGNTIYF
v_call: TRBV5-1
cdr3_length: 16
j_call: TRBJ1-3

cdr3_aa: CASSSRLAGAPDTQYF
v_call: TRBV12-3/TRBV12-4
cdr3_length: 16
j_call: TRBJ2-3

cdr3_aa: CASSSHTDTQYF
v_call: TRBV11-3
cdr3_length: 12
j_call: TRBJ2-3

cdr3_aa: CASSEWGDRGTEAFF
v_call: TRBV25-1
cdr3_length: 15
j_call: TRBJ1-1

cdr3_aa: CSARSGGYTGELFF
v_call: TRBV20-1
cdr3_length: 14
j_call: TRBJ2-2

cdr3_aa: CASSASGTDNEKLFF
v_call: TRBV5-1
cdr3_length: 15
j_call: TRBJ1-4

cdr3_aa: CSAEDAEAFF
v_call: TRBV29-1
cdr3_length: 10
j_call: TRBJ1-1

cdr3_aa: CASSFDGNTGELFF
v_call: TRBV11-2
cdr3_length: 14
j_call: TRBJ2-2